This T cell receptor beta chain was captured in a study of T cell repertoires in cytomegalovirus infection. Study at large: Based on public TCR beta signatures, there were indications of CMV infection and of a matching HLA type. Study-wide findings and caveats: CMV carriers having the relevant HLA were flagged by cumulative public TCR beta family frequency. In two of eight donors, the top clonotype was HLA-C-restricted CMV-specific.

TCRdb reanalysed the reads using MiXCR and keeps one entry per CDR3 protein. The sample has around 170,000 distinct CDR3 sequences, 17% seen once. Per the germline V gene, CDR1 is MNHEY and CDR2 is SVGEGT. Trimming stripped 6 bases from V and 4 bases from J, with 12 bases between. CDR3 length: 13 amino acids. Of note for this clonotype: Its antigen is unidentified.

The chain uses TRBV6-2 or TRBV6-3 and TRBJ1-1; no definite D call. This TCR was sampled from a human donor in good health (CMV status not recorded). Some clones in this sample may be carry-over from other donors' samples. Sample: CD8+ T cells from PBMCs. CDR3 DNA sequence: TGTGCCAGCAGCATCCTTCCTAGCACTGAAGCTTTCTTT. This codes for CASSILPSTEAFF.